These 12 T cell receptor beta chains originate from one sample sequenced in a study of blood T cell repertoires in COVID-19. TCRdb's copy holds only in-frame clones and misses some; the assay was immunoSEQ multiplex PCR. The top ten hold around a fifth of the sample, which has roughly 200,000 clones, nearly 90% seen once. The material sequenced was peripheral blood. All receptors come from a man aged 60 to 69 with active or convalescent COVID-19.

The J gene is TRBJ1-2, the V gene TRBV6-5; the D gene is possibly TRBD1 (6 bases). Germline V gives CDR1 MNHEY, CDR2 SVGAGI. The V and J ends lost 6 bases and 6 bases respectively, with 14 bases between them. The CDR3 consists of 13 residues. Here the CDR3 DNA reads TGTGCCAGCAGGGGACAAACCCTAAATGGCTACACCTTC. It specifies CASRGQTLNGYTF.

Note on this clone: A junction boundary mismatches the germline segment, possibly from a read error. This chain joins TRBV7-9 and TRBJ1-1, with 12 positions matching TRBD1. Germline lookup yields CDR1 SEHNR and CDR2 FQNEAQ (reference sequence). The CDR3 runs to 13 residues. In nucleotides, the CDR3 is TGTGCCAGCAGCATCGGGACAGGGGGCCGGGAAGCGTTT. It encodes CASSIGTGGREAF.

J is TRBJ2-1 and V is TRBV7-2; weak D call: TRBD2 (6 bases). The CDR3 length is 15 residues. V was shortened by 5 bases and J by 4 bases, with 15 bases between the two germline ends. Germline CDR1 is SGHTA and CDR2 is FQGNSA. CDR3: CASSPAEAGYNEQFF. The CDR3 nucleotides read TGTGCCAGCAGCCCGGCTGAGGCGGGATACAATGAGCAGTTCTTC.

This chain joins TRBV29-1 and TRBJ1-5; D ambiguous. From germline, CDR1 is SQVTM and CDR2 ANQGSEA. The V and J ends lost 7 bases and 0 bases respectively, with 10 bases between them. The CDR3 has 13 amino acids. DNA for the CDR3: TGCAGCGCCCGGGTGGCTAGCAATCAGCCCCAGCATTTT. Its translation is CSARVASNQPQHF.

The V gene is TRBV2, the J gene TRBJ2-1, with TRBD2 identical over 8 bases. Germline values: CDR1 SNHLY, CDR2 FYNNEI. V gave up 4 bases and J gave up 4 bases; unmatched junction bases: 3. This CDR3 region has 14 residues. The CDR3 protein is CASSAGGRYNEQFF. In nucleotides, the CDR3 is TGTGCCAGCAGTGCGGGGGGGAGGTACAATGAGCAGTTCTTC.

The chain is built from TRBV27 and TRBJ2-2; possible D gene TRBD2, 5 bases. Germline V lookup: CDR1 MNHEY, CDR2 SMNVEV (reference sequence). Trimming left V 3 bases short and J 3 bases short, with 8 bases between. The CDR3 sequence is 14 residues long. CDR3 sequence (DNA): TGTGCCAGCAGTTTGGCGGGTTACACCGGGGAGCTGTTTTTT. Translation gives CASSLAGYTGELFF.

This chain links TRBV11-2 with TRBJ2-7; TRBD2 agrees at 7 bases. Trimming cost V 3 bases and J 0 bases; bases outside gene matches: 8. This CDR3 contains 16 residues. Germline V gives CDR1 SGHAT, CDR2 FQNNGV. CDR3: CASSFLSGTNSYEQYF. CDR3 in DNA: TGTGCCAGCAGCTTCCTTTCCGGGACTAACTCCTACGAGCAGTACTTC.

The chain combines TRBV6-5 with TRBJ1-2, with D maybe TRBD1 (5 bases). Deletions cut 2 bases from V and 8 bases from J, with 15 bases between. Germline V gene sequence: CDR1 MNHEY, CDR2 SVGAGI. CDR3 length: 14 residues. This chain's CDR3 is CASSYGQGLTGYTF. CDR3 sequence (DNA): TGTGCCAGCAGTTACGGGCAGGGTCTCACGGGCTACACCTTC.

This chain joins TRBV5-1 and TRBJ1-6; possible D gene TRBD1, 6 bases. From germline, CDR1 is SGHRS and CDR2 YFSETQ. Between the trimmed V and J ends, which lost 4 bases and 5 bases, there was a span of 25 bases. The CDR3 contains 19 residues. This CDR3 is CASSPGHGGWTDNNSPLHF. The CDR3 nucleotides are TGCGCCAGCAGCCCAGGTCACGGTGGATGGACAGATAATAATTCACCCCTCCACTTT.

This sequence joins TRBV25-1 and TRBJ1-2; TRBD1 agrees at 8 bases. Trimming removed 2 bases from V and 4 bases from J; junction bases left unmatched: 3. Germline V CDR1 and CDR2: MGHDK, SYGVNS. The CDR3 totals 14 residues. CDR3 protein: CASSEDRGGYGYTF. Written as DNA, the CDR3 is TGTGCCAGCAGTGAAGACAGGGGAGGCTATGGCTACACCTTC.

The CDR3: CASSLGTSGVPNSPLHF. The CDR3 DNA is TGTGCCAGCAGCTTAGGCACATCAGGGGTCCCTAATTCACCCCTCCACTTT. The chain couples TRBV11-2 to TRBJ1-6; D is perhaps TRBD1 (6 bases). CDR1 and CDR2 from the germline V gene are SGHAT and FQNNGV. The CDR3 has 17 amino acids. Trimming left V 1 base short and J 6 bases short, with 16 bases between.

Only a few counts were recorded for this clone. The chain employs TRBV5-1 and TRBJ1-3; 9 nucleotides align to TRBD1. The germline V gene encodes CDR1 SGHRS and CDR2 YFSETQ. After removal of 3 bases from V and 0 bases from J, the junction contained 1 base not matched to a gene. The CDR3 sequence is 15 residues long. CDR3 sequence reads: CASSSTGGSGNTIYF. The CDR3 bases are TGCGCCAGCAGCTCGACAGGGGGCTCTGGAAACACCATATATTTT. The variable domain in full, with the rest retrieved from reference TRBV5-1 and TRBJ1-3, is KAGVTQTPRYLIKTRGQQVTLSCSPISGHRSVSWYQQTPGQGLQFLFEYFSETQRNKGNFPGRFSGRQFSNSRSEMNVSTLELGDSALYLCASSSTGGSGNTIYFGEGSWLTVV.